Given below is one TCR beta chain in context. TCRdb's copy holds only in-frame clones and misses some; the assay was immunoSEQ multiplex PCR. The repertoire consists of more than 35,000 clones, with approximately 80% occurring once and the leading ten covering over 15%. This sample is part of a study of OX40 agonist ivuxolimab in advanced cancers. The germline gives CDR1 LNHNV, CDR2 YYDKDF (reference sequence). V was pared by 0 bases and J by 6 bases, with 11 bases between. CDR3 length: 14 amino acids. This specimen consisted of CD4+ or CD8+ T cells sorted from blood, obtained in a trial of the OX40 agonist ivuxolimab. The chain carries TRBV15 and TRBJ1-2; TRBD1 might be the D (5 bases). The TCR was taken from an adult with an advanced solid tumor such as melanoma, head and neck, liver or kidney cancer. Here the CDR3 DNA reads TGTGCCACCAGCAGAGACAGGGATTCGAATGGCTACACCTTC. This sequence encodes CATSRDRDSNGYTF.